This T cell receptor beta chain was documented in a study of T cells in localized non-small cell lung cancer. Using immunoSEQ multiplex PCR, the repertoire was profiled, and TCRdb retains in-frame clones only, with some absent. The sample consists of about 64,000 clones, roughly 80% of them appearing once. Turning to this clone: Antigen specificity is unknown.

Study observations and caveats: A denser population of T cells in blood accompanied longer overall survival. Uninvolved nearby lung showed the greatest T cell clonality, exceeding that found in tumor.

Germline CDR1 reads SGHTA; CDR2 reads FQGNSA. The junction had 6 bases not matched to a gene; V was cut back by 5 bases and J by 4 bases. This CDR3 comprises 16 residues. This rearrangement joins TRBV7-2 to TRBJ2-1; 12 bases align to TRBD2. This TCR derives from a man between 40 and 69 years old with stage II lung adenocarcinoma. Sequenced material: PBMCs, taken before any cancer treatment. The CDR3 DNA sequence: TGTGCCAGCAGCACCTCGCTAGCGGGAGGGTACAATGAGCAGTTCTTC. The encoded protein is CASSTSLAGGYNEQFF.